The 22 T cell receptor beta chains in this list originate from one sample, sequenced in a study of CD8+ T cells in alopecia areata. The sequencing template was cDNA reverse transcribed from extracted RNA. Repertoires were generated with immunoSEQ multiplex PCR, while TCRdb's copy carries only in-frame clones and drops some. The table has roughly 150,000 clones, 45% to 55% seen once. This specimen was CD8+ T cells sorted from blood, taken at week 0. The source is a human donor with alopecia areata.

V is TRBV30 and J is TRBJ1-2; the match to TRBD1 covers 7 bases. This CDR3 is 12 amino acids long. Trimming took 3 bases from V and 7 from J; bases not matched to a gene: 5. In germline, CDR1 is GTSNPN, CDR2 SVGIG (reference sequence). CDR3 bases: TGTGCCTGGAGGCGGGAGGGGGCTGGCTACACCTTC. Translation: CAWRREGAGYTF.

The chain employs TRBV6-5 and TRBJ1-1; D gene ambiguous. The CDR3 has 12 residues. The ends were cut back, 6 bases at V and 1 base at J, with 6 bases in the middle. Germline V gene data show CDR1 as MNHEY and CDR2 as SVGAGI. DNA for the CDR3: TGTGCCAGCAGGCTCGGGAACACTGAAGCTTTCTTT. It specifies CASRLGNTEAFF.

The chain links TRBV30 to TRBJ1-4, with TRBD1 identical over 7 bases. Germline trimming cut 2 bases from V and 5 bases from J; bases unmatched to any gene: 5. This CDR3 contains 14 residues. Germline CDR1 reads GTSNPN; CDR2 reads SVGIG (reference sequence). CDR3 protein: CAWSSGTANEKLFF. For the CDR3, the DNA is TGTGCCTGGAGTTCCGGGACAGCAAATGAAAAACTGTTTTTT.

Written as DNA, the CDR3 is TGTGCCAGCAGCGTAGCCTGGTCTGGGGCCAACGTCCTGACTTTC. Translation: CASSVAWSGANVLTF. This rearrangement joins TRBV9 to TRBJ2-6; no clear D. CDR1 and CDR2 from the germline V gene are SGDLS and YYNGEE. V lost 0 bases and J lost 1, with 5 bases in between. The CDR3 consists of 15 residues.

This chain links TRBV25-1 with TRBJ2-2; 7 nucleotides align to TRBD2. The CDR3 covers 17 residues. The germline gives CDR1 MGHDK, CDR2 SYGVNS. The V and J ends lost 2 bases and 8 bases, in that order; junction bases with no gene match: 14. CDR3: CASSEVSGLVTEGELFF. In nucleotides, the CDR3 is TGTGCCAGCAGTGAAGTAAGCGGACTAGTAACGGAAGGGGAGCTGTTTTTT.

This clone was recorded a few times. The chain links TRBV23-1 to TRBJ1-4; maybe TRBD1 (6 bases). TRBV23-1 counts as an open reading frame of uncertain function. There are 16 residues in the CDR3. Between the trimmed V and J ends, which lost 6 bases and 7 bases, there was a span of 21 bases. CDR3 nucleotide sequence: TGCGCCAGCAGCCGGAAGGTGCGCAGGGGATGTGAAAAACTGTTTTTT. Its protein product is CASSRKVRRGCEKLFF.

Comment on this clone: Other DNA sequences in the sample encode the same CDR3. V usage is TRBV9 and J usage is TRBJ2-7, with 7 positions matching TRBD2. CDR3 size: 13 residues. After removal of 0 bases from V and 6 bases from J, the junction contained 3 bases not matched to a gene. CDR1 is SGDLS and CDR2 is YYNGEE in the germline V gene. The CDR3 DNA reads TGTGCCAGCAGCGTAGGACTAGCACGCGAGCAGTACTTC. Translation gives CASSVGLAREQYF.

V usage is TRBV5-6 and J usage is TRBJ1-2, with D uncertain. This CDR3 region has 17 residues. Germline V lookup: CDR1 SGHDT, CDR2 YYEEEE. V dropped 4 bases and J dropped 0 bases, with 19 bases sitting between them. CDR3 sequence reads: CASSPPGRPEANYGYTF. The DNA of the CDR3 is TGTGCCAGCAGCCCCCCAGGTCGGCCGGAGGCTAACTATGGCTACACCTTC.

The rearrangement uses TRBV5-6 and TRBJ1-6; perhaps TRBD1 as D (5 bases). CDR1 SGHDT and CDR2 YYEEEE come from the germline V gene. Trimming left V 0 bases short and J 0 bases short, with 16 bases between. The CDR3 sequence is 19 residues long. The CDR3 DNA is TGTGCCAGCAGCTTGGCTCTGGACGGGGCAGGCTCCTATAATTCACCCCTCCACTTT. Its translation: CASSLALDGAGSYNSPLHF.

The sample holds a few counts of this clone. The V call is TRBV13, the J call TRBJ2-3; 8 positions agree with TRBD1. The CDR3 sequence is 15 residues long. The V and J ends lost 5 bases and 1 base, in that order; junction bases with no gene match: 5. CDR1 is PRHDT, CDR2 FYEKMQ, per germline (reference sequence). Written as DNA, the CDR3 is TGTGCCAGCAGCCCTTCGGGACAGGGCACAGATACGCAGTATTTT. Its protein product is CASSPSGQGTDTQYF.

The chain is built from TRBV9 and TRBJ2-6, with no clear D. The CDR3 extends over 13 amino acids. Trimming took 7 bases from V and 2 from J, leaving 7 bases between them. CDR1 and CDR2 (germline): SGDLS, YYNGEE. The CDR3 DNA is TGTGCCAGCGACGATCCTGGGGCCAACGTCCTGACTTTC. Protein sequence: CASDDPGANVLTF. Full variable domain (remainder filled in from reference TRBV9 and TRBJ2-6): DSGVTQTPKHLITATGQRVTLRCSPRSGDLSVYWYQQSLDQGLQFLIQYYNGEERAKGNILERFSAQQFPDLHSELNLSSLELGDSALYFCASDDPGANVLTFGAGSRLTVL.

The rearrangement uses TRBV11-2 and TRBJ2-7, with 7 positions matching TRBD1. Germline V CDR1 and CDR2: SGHAT, FQNNGV. The V gene end was trimmed by 5 bases and the J gene end by 0 bases; junction bases not matched to a gene: 4. The CDR3 extends over 14 amino acids. The DNA of the CDR3 is TGTGCCAGCAGCCCGACAGGGCCCTCCTACGAGCAGTACTTC. Translation: CASSPTGPSYEQYF.

The chain uses TRBV7-8 and TRBJ1-4; D ambiguous. CDR1 and CDR2 (germline): SGHVS, FQNEAQ. V was pared by 1 base and J by 4 bases, with 13 bases between. The length of the CDR3 is 16 residues. CDR3 bases: TGTGCCAGCAGCTTAGAGGGTCGCCAGATTAATGAAAAACTGTTTTTT. Translating it yields CASSLEGRQINEKLFF.

CDR3 bases: TGCAGCGTTGAAGACGGCCCCGGCTACACCTTC. Its translation: CSVEDGPGYTF. This chain uses TRBV29-1 with TRBJ1-2; D is ambiguous. Germline CDR1 and CDR2: SQVTM and ANQGSEA. V lost 0 bases, J lost 8 bases, and 7 bases lay in between. CDR3 size: 11 residues.

The J gene is TRBJ1-4, the V gene TRBV30; possibly TRBD1 for D (6 bases). This CDR3 is 14 amino acids long. The germline V gene encodes CDR1 GTSNPN and CDR2 SVGIG (reference sequence). Trimming pared 5 bases from V and 4 bases from J, leaving 14 bases between. The CDR3 nucleotides are TGTGCCTGGGGTCACGGACAGTATAATGAAAAACTGTTTTTT. This translates into CAWGHGQYNEKLFF.

The chain uses TRBV5-6 and TRBJ1-1, with 8 bases aligning to TRBD1. Germline lookup yields CDR1 SGHDT and CDR2 YYEEEE. V gave up 4 bases and J gave up 7 bases; unmatched junction bases: 3. The CDR3 sequence is 12 residues long. CDR3: CASSPGQGEAFF. The CDR3 region has the DNA TGTGCCAGCAGCCCTGGACAGGGTGAAGCTTTCTTT.

Turning to this clone: A read error is possible here, since a much larger clone lies one base away. The chain links TRBV6-5 to TRBJ2-3, with TRBD2 identical over 9 bases. The CDR3 sequence is 14 residues long. CDR1 MNHEY and CDR2 SVGAGI come from the germline V gene. The J segment lost 2 bases and the V segment lost 5 bases, leaving 2 bases of the junction unmatched. Written as DNA, the CDR3 is TGTGCCAGCAGTGGCGGGGGGGCCACAGATACGCAGTATTTT. It specifies CASSGGGATDTQYF.

V gene TRBV29-1 combines with J gene TRBJ1-2; 7 nucleotides agree with TRBD1. Germline values: CDR1 SQVTM, CDR2 ANQGSEA. The CDR3 is made up of 15 amino acids. J lost 6 bases, V lost 6 bases, and 16 bases had no gene match. The CDR3 DNA sequence: TGCAGCGTGCCCAGTAACAGGGGTTACTTGGATGGCTACACCTTC. Amino acid sequence: CSVPSNRGYLDGYTF.

This clone rates as medium-sized. This sequence joins TRBV18 and TRBJ1-5; 8 bases align to TRBD1. V gave up 2 bases and J gave up 7 bases; unmatched junction bases: 10. CDR1 is KGHSH, CDR2 LQKENI, per germline. The CDR3 is 16 residues long. As DNA, the CDR3 is TGTGCCAGCTCACCATCGCCTTCAGGGGGCGGGCAGCCCCAGCATTTT. Translating gives CASSPSPSGGGQPQHF. The variable domain in full, completed from reference TRBV18 and TRBJ1-5, reads NAGVMQNPRHLVRRRGQEARLRCSPMKGHSHVYWYRQLPEEGLKFMVYLQKENIIDESGMPKERFSAEFPKEGPSILRIQQVVRGDSAAYFCASSPSPSGGGQPQHFGDGTRLSIL.

This clone has more than one count but fewer than ten. CDR3 coding DNA: TGTGCCTGGAGTGGGAATGGCTACACCTTC. Protein sequence: CAWSGNGYTF. The chain has TRBV30 and TRBJ1-2; no reliable D call. The germline V gene has CDR1 GTSNPN and CDR2 SVGIG (reference sequence). V was clipped by 1 base and J by 6 bases, with 3 bases between them. The CDR3 extends over 10 amino acids. The full variable domain, its missing parts supplied by reference TRBV30 and TRBJ1-2, is SQTIHQWPATLVQPVGSPLSLECTVEGTSNPNLYWYRQAAGRGLQLLFYSVGIGQISSEVPQNLSASRPQDRQFILSSKKLLLSDSGFYLCAWSGNGYTFGSGTRLTVV.

The chain joins TRBV7-6 to TRBJ2-3; D might be TRBD2 (5 bases). Trimming cost V 1 base and J 0 bases, with 8 bases left between them. In germline, CDR1 is SGHVS, CDR2 FNYEAQ. The CDR3 has 15 amino acids. The CDR3 bases are TGTGCCAGCAGCTTAGAGGGAGAAAGCACAGATACGCAGTATTTT. As protein: CASSLEGESTDTQYF.

The count of this clone is one. CDR3 loop: CSAKPLETQYF. For the CDR3, the DNA is TGCAGTGCTAAACCATTAGAGACCCAGTACTTC. The chain links TRBV20-1 to TRBJ2-5; D remains unclear. The CDR3 runs to 11 residues. Germline V gives CDR1 DFQATT, CDR2 SNEGSKA (reference sequence). V lost 4 bases and J 4 bases, leaving 7 bases between the germline ends.